These 23 T cell receptor beta chains share one sample of origin, sequenced in a study of molecular identifiers for immune sequencing clone quantification. One entry per CDR3 protein, called by TCRdb with MiXCR from the PCR reads. The sample consists of about 320,000 distinct CDR3 sequences, roughly 24% of them appearing once. The sequenced sample was naive CD8+ T cells from blood, with Jurkat cell RNA spiked in. The subset: FACS-sorted CD8+CD4-CCR7+CD45RA+ naive T cells. All receptors come from a human donor in good health. Some libraries in this study had Jurkat cell RNA spiked in.

The V gene is TRBV3-1, the J gene TRBJ2-6, with 9 bases identical to TRBD1. Trimming took 0 bases from V and 1 from J; bases not matched to a gene: 10. The CDR3 loop spans 20 amino acids. Germline V gene lookup returns CDR1 LGHDT and CDR2 YNNKEL (reference sequence). CDR3 coding DNA: TGTGCCAGCAGCCAAGACGGGACAGGGTACTTTATTTCTGGGGCCAACGTCCTGACTTTC. Amino acids: CASSQDGTGYFISGANVLTF.

The V call is TRBV5-4, the J call TRBJ2-7; the D gene is possibly TRBD2 (5 bases). Trimming left V 3 bases short and J 2 bases short, with 12 bases between. CDR1 is SGHNT and CDR2 is YYREEE in the germline V gene (reference sequence). CDR3 size: 14 residues. CDR3 sequence: CASSSGGTAYEQYF. CDR3 DNA: TGTGCCAGCAGCTCCGGAGGCACGGCCTACGAGCAGTACTTC.

This chain connects TRBV19 to TRBJ2-7; no clear D. The CDR3 totals 13 residues. Germline loops: CDR1 LNHDA, CDR2 SQIVND (reference sequence). V lost 1 base and J 4 bases, leaving 8 bases between the germline ends. The CDR3, as DNA: TGTGCCAGTAGTATAGCCGTCACTTACGAGCAGTACTTC. It encodes CASSIAVTYEQYF.

The V gene is TRBV4-1, the J gene TRBJ2-3, with TRBD2 matching over 11 bases. The J segment lost 2 bases and the V segment lost 3 bases, leaving 4 bases of the junction unmatched. There are 16 residues in the CDR3. Per the germline V gene, CDR1 is MGHRA and CDR2 is YSYEKL. The CDR3 here is CASSHALAGDTDTQYF. Here the CDR3 DNA reads TGCGCCAGCAGCCATGCACTAGCGGGGGACACAGATACGCAGTATTTT.

This clonotype was detected many times. The chain couples TRBV7-2 to TRBJ2-7, with D perhaps TRBD2 (6 bases). Trimming pared 3 bases from V and 0 bases from J, leaving 9 bases between. This CDR3 region has 14 residues. The germline gives CDR1 SGHTA, CDR2 FQGNSA. For the CDR3, the DNA is TGTGCCAGCAGCTTCCGGGACTTCTCCTACGAGCAGTACTTC. Encoded protein: CASSFRDFSYEQYF. Filled out from reference TRBV7-2 and TRBJ2-7, the complete variable domain reads GAGVSQSPSNKVTEKGKDVELRCDPISGHTALYWYRQSLGQGLEFLIYFQGNSAPDKSGLPSDRFSAERTGGSVSTLTIQRTQQEDSAVYLCASSFRDFSYEQYFGPGTRLTVT.

About this clonotype: A single base separates this from a much larger clone, so it may be a read error. The CDR3 does not close with the conserved phenylalanine or tryptophan, likely indicating a read error. The chain is built from TRBV27 and TRBJ2-3, with 8 bases lining up with TRBD1. Germline loops: CDR1 MNHEY, CDR2 SMNVEV (reference sequence). V was clipped by 8 bases and J by 2 bases; unmatched bases: 9. This CDR3 comprises 15 residues. This CDR3 is CASSSGTGFTDTQYS. The CDR3 nucleotides are TGTGCCAGCTCCTCCGGGACAGGTTTCACAGATACGCAGTATTCT.

A few counts support this clonotype. This chain uses TRBV3-1 with TRBJ2-1; TRBD2 matches at 7 bases. J gave up 2 bases and V 2 bases, and 9 bases lay outside the gene matches. Germline CDR1 is LGHDT and CDR2 is YNNKEL (reference sequence). This CDR3 spans 17 amino acids. The CDR3 DNA follows: TGTGCCAGCAGCCAACCCAAGGGAGGGGCCCCCTACAATGAGCAGTTCTTC. It yields the protein CASSQPKGGAPYNEQFF.

The chain links TRBV24-1 to TRBJ2-2; a weak D match, TRBD2 (6 bases). Trimming took off 9 bases at V and 5 bases at J, with 21 bases between the two ends. CDR3 size: 16 residues. CDR1 and CDR2 (germline): KGHDR, SFDVKD. This chain's CDR3 is CATGGTLAGGTGELFF. CDR3 sequence (DNA): TGTGCCACCGGTGGAACTCTGGCTGGGGGGACCGGGGAGCTGTTTTTT.

The CDR3 here is CASSEYPGTSGPGTQYF. For the CDR3, the DNA is TGCGCCAGCAGTGAGTACCCCGGGACTAGCGGTCCGGGTACGCAGTATTTT. The V gene is TRBV10-2, the J gene TRBJ2-3, with TRBD2 matching over 11 bases. Trimming removed 1 base from V and 8 bases from J; junction bases left unmatched: 11. Germline-derived CDR1 and CDR2 are WSHSY and SAAADI. This CDR3 has 17 amino acids.

V usage is TRBV28 and J usage is TRBJ2-3, with TRBD2 matching over 12 bases. This CDR3 contains 22 residues. Unmatched junction bases numbered 25, after V lost 5 bases and J lost 4 bases. Germline-derived CDR1 and CDR2 are MDHEN and SYDVKM. The CDR3 sequence: CASSPRVGLAGGPRVVADTQYF. The CDR3 nucleotides read TGTGCCAGCAGTCCGCGGGTGGGTCTAGCGGGAGGGCCTCGTGTTGTCGCAGATACGCAGTATTTT.

This clonotype was observed at least ten times. The chain carries TRBV5-6 and TRBJ2-5; D uncertain. The CDR3 extends over 12 amino acids. Germline V lookup: CDR1 SGHDT, CDR2 YYEEEE. Trimming removed 1 base from V and 5 bases from J, with 6 bases in between. Here the CDR3 DNA reads TGTGCCAGCAGCTTGTTGGGGGAGACCCAGTACTTC. Protein sequence: CASSLLGETQYF.

The rearrangement joins TRBV6-2 or TRBV6-3 to TRBJ2-1; 7 nucleotides align to TRBD1. The CDR3 runs 15 residues. Germline CDR1 and CDR2: MNHEY and SVGEGT. Trimming took 7 bases from V and 0 from J; bases not matched to a gene: 6. This CDR3 is CASNHDRASYNEQFF. The CDR3, as DNA: TGTGCCAGCAACCACGACAGGGCCTCCTACAATGAGCAGTTCTTC.

This clonotype was counted a few times. The chain uses TRBV9 and TRBJ2-3; D is unresolved. Trimming took 0 bases from V and 0 from J, leaving 11 bases between them. The CDR3 contains 16 residues. Germline V gives CDR1 SGDLS, CDR2 YYNGEE. As DNA, the CDR3 is TGTGCCAGCAGCGTAGGTAGTGGTCCTAGCACAGATACGCAGTATTTT. It specifies CASSVGSGPSTDTQYF.

This clonotype was seen many times. The J gene is TRBJ1-1, the V gene TRBV19, with D possibly matching TRBD1 (5 bases). The V gene lost 3 bases and the J gene lost 5 bases, with 13 bases spanning the gap. CDR1 is LNHDA and CDR2 is SQIVND in the germline V gene (reference sequence). The CDR3 spans 14 residues. The CDR3 loop is CASSMTGLYTEAFF. In DNA form, the CDR3 reads TGTGCCAGTAGTATGACGGGGCTGTATACTGAAGCTTTCTTT. Full variable domain (remainder filled in from reference TRBV19 and TRBJ1-1): DGGITQSPKYLFRKEGQNVTLSCEQNLNHDAMYWYRQDPGQGLRLIYYSQIVNDFQKGDIAEGYSVSREKKESFPLTVTSAQKNPTAFYLCASSMTGLYTEAFFGQGTRLTVV.

The V gene is TRBV7-3, the J gene TRBJ2-5, with D perhaps being TRBD1 or TRBD2 (5 bases each). This CDR3 region has 14 residues. Germline V gene data show CDR1 as SGHTA and CDR2 as FQGTGA. The V end lost 5 bases, the J end lost 4 bases, and 14 bases lay between the germline ends. CDR3 protein: CASSETGGLETQYF. In DNA, the CDR3 is TGTGCCAGCAGCGAAACTGGGGGTTTAGAGACCCAGTACTTC.

In this sample, this clonotype turned up many times. The CDR3 bases are TGTGCCAGCAGCCGCCAGCGGGAAGGGTCTGGAAACACCATATATTTT. Translating it yields CASSRQREGSGNTIYF. The chain carries TRBV7-9 and TRBJ1-3; D unresolved. Germline-derived CDR1 and CDR2 are SEHNR and FQNEAQ (reference sequence). Trimming removed 5 bases at V and 1 base at J, with 15 bases between. The CDR3 length is 16 residues.

Many counts were recorded for this clonotype. The V call is TRBV7-9, the J call TRBJ2-7, with 7 positions matching TRBD1. Germline trimming cut 5 bases from V and 2 bases from J; bases unmatched to any gene: 9. The CDR3 length is 15 residues. Per the germline V gene, CDR1 is SEHNR and CDR2 is FQNEAQ (reference sequence). The DNA for the CDR3 is TGTGCCAGCAGCCGAGCCAGACAGGGAACCTACGAGCAGTACTTC. As protein: CASSRARQGTYEQYF.

Regarding this clonotype: A much bigger clone sits one base away, suggesting this may be a read error. The chain combines TRBV20-1 with TRBJ2-3; TRBD2 agrees at 8 bases. CDR3 length equals 14 residues. Germline loops: CDR1 DFQATT, CDR2 SNEGSKA (reference sequence). The CDR3 DNA follows: TGCATTGCTAGAGGAGCGGGAGTCGGGGATACGCAGTATTTT. Protein: CIARGAGVGDTQYF.

This clonotype occurred many times. V is TRBV9 and J is TRBJ1-1; D is perhaps TRBD1 (6 bases). Trimming shortened V by 3 bases and J by 2 bases, and 11 bases separated the two germline ends. The CDR3 runs 14 residues. Germline V gene data show CDR1 as SGDLS and CDR2 as YYNGEE. The CDR3 DNA is TGTGCCAGCAGCGCAGGGGACCTTAACACTGAAGCTTTCTTT. Translating it yields CASSAGDLNTEAFF.

V is TRBV27 and J is TRBJ2-2; D may match TRBD1 or TRBD2 (5 bases each). The germline gives CDR1 MNHEY, CDR2 SMNVEV (reference sequence). The CDR3 loop spans 15 amino acids. V lost 8 bases and J 5 bases, leaving 18 bases between the germline ends. In DNA, the CDR3 is TGTGCCAGCCAACCGGGACCGACGCCGACCGGGGAGCTGTTTTTT. Translated, it gives CASQPGPTPTGELFF.

The table lists this clonotype with a count of one. The junction departs from germline at one end; a sequencing error may be responsible. The chain's CDR3 is CASGFGLTDAQYF. CDR3 DNA: TGTGCCAGCGGTTTCGGGCTCACAGATGCGCAGTATTTT. This rearrangement joins TRBV27 to TRBJ2-3, with no clear D. Per the germline V gene, CDR1 is MNHEY and CDR2 is SMNVEV (reference sequence). There are 13 residues in the CDR3.

This clonotype was picked up many times. This chain uses TRBV7-2 with TRBJ2-5, with D hard to call. This CDR3 is built from 13 residues. V was pared by 3 bases and J by 0 bases, with 5 bases between. In germline, CDR1 is SGHTA, CDR2 FQGNSA. The CDR3 nucleotides are TGTGCCAGCAGCTTTTCGTACCAAGAGACCCAGTACTTC. It codes for CASSFSYQETQYF.

Only a few counts were recorded for this clonotype. J is TRBJ2-3 and V is TRBV10-3; TRBD1 matches 9 bases. From germline, CDR1 is ENHRY and CDR2 SYGVKD. This CDR3 region has 16 residues. Trimming cost V 11 bases and J 5 bases; bases outside gene matches: 17. CDR3 sequence: CAPRRRDREILDTQYF. CDR3 coding DNA: TGTGCCCCAAGACGCCGGGACAGGGAGATATTAGATACGCAGTATTTT.